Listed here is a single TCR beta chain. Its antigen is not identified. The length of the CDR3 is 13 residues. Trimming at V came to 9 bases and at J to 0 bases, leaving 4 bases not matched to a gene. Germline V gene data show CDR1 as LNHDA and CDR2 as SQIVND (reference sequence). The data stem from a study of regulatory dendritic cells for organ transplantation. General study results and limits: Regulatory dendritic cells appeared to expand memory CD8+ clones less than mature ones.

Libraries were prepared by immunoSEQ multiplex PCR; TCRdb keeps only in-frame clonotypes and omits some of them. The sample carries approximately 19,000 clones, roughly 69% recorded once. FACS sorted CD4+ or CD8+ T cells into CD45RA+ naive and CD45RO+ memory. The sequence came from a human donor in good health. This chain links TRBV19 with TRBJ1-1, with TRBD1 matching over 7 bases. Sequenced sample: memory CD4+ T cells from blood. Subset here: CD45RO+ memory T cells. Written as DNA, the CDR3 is TGTGCCAGCGCTAGGGGGCTGAACACTGAAGCTTTCTTT. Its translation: CASARGLNTEAFF.